This T cell receptor beta chain was captured by sequencing in a study of Graves' ophthalmopathy and Graves' hyperthyroidism. V lost 5 bases and J lost 2; bases outside the gene matches: 9. Germline V gives CDR1 SGHVS, CDR2 FNYEAQ. The CDR3 totals 15 residues. Researchers took RNA transcripts and amplified TCR beta CDR3 regions from them. First-round RT-PCR with HTBI primers preceded a second-round multiplex PCR. MiXCR, applied by TCRdb to the multiplex PCR reads, yields one record per CDR3 protein. The table records about 550,000 distinct CDR3 sequences, 35% to 45% of them present only once. The sequenced sample was peripheral blood or thyroid tissue (not recorded which). This receptor was identified in an adult man with Graves' hyperthyroidism. The chain employs TRBV7-6 and TRBJ2-7; 7 positions match TRBD1. The chain's CDR3 is CASSVVTGNAYEQYF. CDR3 bases: TGTGCCAGCAGCGTTGTGACAGGGAATGCCTACGAGCAGTACTTC.